The source of this T cell receptor beta chain is a study of T cells in Graves' hyperthyroidism and ophthalmopathy. Patients counted as stable if ophthalmopathy did not develop within 18 months. RNA transcripts served as the template for amplifying TCR beta CDR3 regions. Primed by the HTBI set, a first-round RT-PCR was run on the TCR CDR3. From the multiplex PCR reads, TCRdb called clonotypes with MiXCR, one entry per CDR3 protein. The sample yields 250,000 to 350,000 distinct CDR3 sequences, roughly 15% seen once. Many counts were recorded for this clonotype. This TCR was recovered from a man aged 25 to 45 with Graves' hyperthyroidism. The specimen sequenced was blood.

The CDR3 DNA is TGTGCCAGCGGCCGATACAATGAGCAGTTCTTC. This encodes CASGRYNEQFF. The J gene is TRBJ2-1, the V gene TRBV11-2; the D is unclear. The V gene's germline CDR1 is SGHAT and CDR2 FQNNGV. The CDR3 is 11 residues long. Between the trimmed V and J ends, which lost 8 bases and 4 bases, there was a span of 6 bases.